The rows below give T cell receptor beta chains drawn from one sample of a study of T cell responses to AZD1222 COVID-19 vaccine. Profiling relied on immunoSEQ multiplex PCR, and the TCRdb table lists in-frame clones only, not all of them. The sample contains about 130,000 clones, just under 95% of which appear only once. The sample consisted of peripheral blood, taken on day 0 of AZD1222 vaccination. The receptors stem from an adult in good health. CDR3s include the opening cysteine and the closing phenylalanine or tryptophan. The D gene is left open where the match is weak. Size tells how often a clone was seen (once, few, many) or the class of an expanded clone, and some rows leave it out.

V gene: TRBV7-2
J gene: TRBJ1-4
D gene: -
clone size: -
CDR3 protein: CASSQFGPTTNEKLFF
CDR3 DNA: TGTGCCAGCAGCCAATTTGGGCCTACAACTAATGAAAAACTGTTTTTT

V gene: TRBV5-4
J gene: TRBJ1-2
D gene: -
clone size: -
CDR3 protein: CASSPGTGYTF
CDR3 DNA: TGTGCCAGCAGTCCCGGGACAGGCTACACCTTC

V gene: TRBV7-6
J gene: TRBJ2-1
D gene: -
clone size: -
CDR3 protein: CASSSYSGGGSYNEQFF
CDR3 DNA: TGTGCCAGCAGCTCCTACAGCGGAGGGGGCTCCTACAATGAGCAGTTCTTC

V gene: TRBV28
J gene: TRBJ2-3
D gene: -
clone size: -
CDR3 protein: CASSLGGQAQTDTQYF
CDR3 DNA: TGTGCCAGCAGTTTGGGGGGTCAGGCACAGACAGATACGCAGTATTTT

V gene: TRBV30
J gene: TRBJ1-1
D gene: TRBD1
clone size: once
CDR3 protein: CAWSPQGSEAFF
CDR3 DNA: TGTGCCTGGAGTCCACAGGGGTCTGAAGCTTTCTTT

V gene: TRBV29-1
J gene: TRBJ1-2
D gene: -
clone size: -
CDR3 protein: CSALQEDYGYTF
CDR3 DNA: TGCAGCGCCCTACAGGAGGACTATGGCTACACCTTC

V gene: TRBV18
J gene: TRBJ2-7
D gene: -
clone size: -
CDR3 protein: CASSRAASYEQYF
CDR3 DNA: TGTGCCAGCTCCAGGGCTGCGTCCTACGAGCAGTACTTC

V gene: TRBV6-5
J gene: TRBJ1-4
D gene: -
clone size: -
CDR3 protein: CASSYGQINEKLFF
CDR3 DNA: TGTGCCAGCAGTTACGGACAGATTAATGAAAAACTGTTTTTT

V gene: TRBV5-4
J gene: TRBJ2-7
D gene: -
clone size: -
CDR3 protein: CASSFGPDYEQYF
CDR3 DNA: TGTGCCAGCAGCTTCGGACCGGACTACGAGCAGTACTTC

V gene: TRBV21-1
J gene: TRBJ2-7
D gene: -
clone size: -
CDR3 protein: CASSKAGSFTYEQYF
CDR3 DNA: TGTGCCAGCAGCAAAGCCGGTAGTTTCACCTACGAGCAGTACTTC

V gene: TRBV11-2
J gene: TRBJ1-2
D gene: -
clone size: -
CDR3 protein: CASSLIRGGPLYGYTF
CDR3 DNA: TGTGCCAGCAGCTTAATTCGAGGGGGACCGTTGTACGGCTACACCTTC

V gene: TRBV18
J gene: TRBJ1-1
D gene: -
clone size: -
CDR3 protein: CASSPSQGKAFF
CDR3 DNA: TGTGCCAGCTCACCAAGCCAGGGGAAAGCTTTCTTT

V gene: TRBV29-1
J gene: TRBJ1-1
D gene: -
clone size: -
CDR3 protein: CSVEEAGQNTEAFF
CDR3 DNA: TGCAGCGTTGAAGAGGCGGGACAGAACACTGAAGCTTTCTTT

V gene: TRBV5-1
J gene: TRBJ2-1
D gene: TRBD2
clone size: -
CDR3 protein: CASSLAPGLAGGNEQFF
CDR3 DNA: TGCGCCAGCAGCTTGGCCCCGGGACTAGCGGGAGGTAATGAGCAGTTCTTC

V gene: TRBV5-1
J gene: TRBJ2-3
D gene: -
clone size: -
CDR3 protein: CASSLMWGRQGPDTQYF
CDR3 DNA: TGCGCCAGCAGCTTGATGTGGGGCCGTCAGGGTCCAGATACGCAGTATTTT

V gene: TRBV4-1
J gene: TRBJ1-1
D gene: TRBD1
clone size: -
CDR3 protein: CASSQDQGGPTEAFF
CDR3 DNA: TGCGCCAGCAGCCAAGATCAGGGGGGCCCCACTGAAGCTTTCTTT

V gene: TRBV5-1
J gene: TRBJ2-7
D gene: -
clone size: -
CDR3 protein: CASSMGYEQYF
CDR3 DNA: TGCGCCAGCAGCATGGGCTACGAGCAGTACTTC

V gene: TRBV5-4
J gene: TRBJ1-2
D gene: -
clone size: few
CDR3 protein: CASTRVGYGYTF
CDR3 DNA: TGTGCCAGCACCAGGGTCGGGTATGGCTACACCTTC

V gene: TRBV19
J gene: TRBJ2-2
D gene: TRBD1
clone size: -
CDR3 protein: CASSFRQGAAGELFF
CDR3 DNA: TGTGCCAGTAGTTTTCGACAGGGGGCGGCCGGGGAGCTGTTTTTT

V gene: TRBV11-1
J gene: TRBJ2-1
D gene: TRBD2
clone size: -
CDR3 protein: CASGLAGAYNEQFF
CDR3 DNA: TGTGCCAGCGGCTTAGCGGGAGCCTACAATGAGCAGTTCTTC

V gene: TRBV7-2
J gene: TRBJ1-4
D gene: -
clone size: -
CDR3 protein: CASSSRRGTEGEKLFF
CDR3 DNA: TGTGCCAGCAGCTCCAGAAGGGGGACGGAGGGTGAAAAACTGTTTTTT

V gene: TRBV7-9
J gene: TRBJ1-1
D gene: -
clone size: -
CDR3 protein: CASKSRGGVFSEAFF
CDR3 DNA: TGTGCCAGCAAGAGTCGGGGAGGGGTTTTTTCTGAAGCTTTCTTT

V gene: TRBV6-5
J gene: TRBJ1-1
D gene: TRBD1
clone size: -
CDR3 protein: CASSSQGMNTEAFF
CDR3 DNA: TGTGCCAGCAGTTCACAGGGGATGAACACTGAAGCTTTCTTT

V gene: TRBV28
J gene: TRBJ2-7
D gene: TRBD2
clone size: -
CDR3 protein: CASRISGRGHEQYF
CDR3 DNA: TGTGCCAGCAGGATTAGCGGGAGGGGCCACGAGCAGTACTTC

V gene: TRBV6-5
J gene: TRBJ1-5
D gene: -
clone size: -
CDR3 protein: CASSREGDQPQHF
CDR3 DNA: TGTGCCAGCAGTCGAGAGGGGGATCAGCCCCAGCATTTT

V gene: TRBV30
J gene: TRBJ1-1
D gene: -
clone size: -
CDR3 protein: CAWTHGSGYTEAFF
CDR3 DNA: TGTGCCTGGACCCACGGATCAGGGTACACTGAAGCTTTCTTT

V gene: TRBV3-1/TRBV3-2
J gene: TRBJ1-1
D gene: -
clone size: -
CDR3 protein: CASSQVNRLLF
CDR3 DNA: TGTGCCAGCAGCCAAGTAAACCGACTCCTCTTT

V gene: TRBV18
J gene: TRBJ2-2
D gene: TRBD1
clone size: -
CDR3 protein: CASSPLWQGATGELFF
CDR3 DNA: TGTGCCAGCTCACCGTTGTGGCAGGGGGCAACCGGGGAGCTGTTTTTT

V gene: TRBV4-2
J gene: TRBJ1-6
D gene: -
clone size: -
CDR3 protein: CASSQGFQGLFNSPLHF
CDR3 DNA: TGTGCCAGCAGCCAGGGTTTCCAGGGGCTGTTTAATTCACCCCTCCACTTT

V gene: TRBV25-1
J gene: TRBJ2-7
D gene: TRBD1
clone size: few
CDR3 protein: CASSWGQGWYEQYF
CDR3 DNA: TGTGCCAGCAGTTGGGGACAGGGTTGGTACGAGCAGTACTTC

V gene: TRBV4-3
J gene: TRBJ2-3
D gene: -
clone size: -
CDR3 protein: CASSPSPGDTDTQYF
CDR3 DNA: TGCGCCAGCAGCCCCTCCCCCGGGGACACAGATACGCAGTATTTT

V gene: TRBV9
J gene: TRBJ1-2
D gene: TRBD1
clone size: -
CDR3 protein: CASSVTGDNYGYTF
CDR3 DNA: TGTGCCAGCAGCGTCACAGGGGATAACTATGGCTACACCTTC

V gene: TRBV4-2
J gene: TRBJ1-5
D gene: -
clone size: -
CDR3 protein: CASSPGHPIMGRYSNQPQHF
CDR3 DNA: TGTGCCAGCAGCCCGGGACATCCAATAATGGGGAGATATAGCAATCAGCCCCAGCATTTT

V gene: TRBV7-3
J gene: TRBJ1-2
D gene: -
clone size: -
CDR3 protein: CASRVSGAGNGYTF
CDR3 DNA: TGTGCCAGCAGGGTCTCCGGTGCTGGGAATGGCTACACCTTC

V gene: TRBV7-9
J gene: TRBJ2-7
D gene: -
clone size: -
CDR3 protein: CASSLIRDQEEQYF
CDR3 DNA: TGTGCCAGCAGCTTAATCCGGGACCAGGAAGAGCAGTACTTC

V gene: TRBV5-4
J gene: TRBJ1-1
D gene: TRBD1
clone size: once
CDR3 protein: CASSQDRGAYTEAFF
CDR3 DNA: TGTGCCAGCAGCCAAGACAGGGGGGCATATACTGAAGCTTTCTTT

V gene: TRBV7-8
J gene: TRBJ2-6
D gene: TRBD1
clone size: -
CDR3 protein: CASSLLSGGLRSGANVLTF
CDR3 DNA: TGTGCCAGCAGCTTGTTGTCAGGGGGCTTAAGGTCTGGGGCCAACGTCCTGACTTTC

V gene: TRBV30
J gene: TRBJ2-6
D gene: TRBD1
clone size: -
CDR3 protein: CAWSPDRAGANVLTF
CDR3 DNA: TGTGCCTGGAGCCCCGACAGGGCTGGGGCCAACGTCCTGACTTTC

V gene: TRBV6-2/TRBV6-3
J gene: TRBJ2-7
D gene: TRBD2
clone size: -
CDR3 protein: CASSPWTSAHEQYF
CDR3 DNA: TGTGCCAGCAGCCCCTGGACTAGCGCCCACGAGCAGTACTTC

V gene: TRBV5-8
J gene: TRBJ2-1
D gene: -
clone size: -
CDR3 protein: CASSPQVGKTYNEQFF
CDR3 DNA: TGTGCCAGCAGCCCGCAGGTCGGGAAGACCTACAATGAGCAGTTCTTC

V gene: TRBV5-4
J gene: TRBJ1-1
D gene: -
clone size: -
CDR3 protein: CASSLEGTEAFF
CDR3 DNA: TGTGCCAGCAGCTTGGAGGGCACTGAAGCTTTCTTT

V gene: TRBV7-8
J gene: TRBJ1-6
D gene: -
clone size: -
CDR3 protein: CASSLMFRGTMSPLHF
CDR3 DNA: TGTGCCAGCAGCTTAATGTTCCGGGGGACTATGTCACCCCTCCACTTT

V gene: TRBV28
J gene: TRBJ2-1
D gene: TRBD2
clone size: -
CDR3 protein: CASSLSGSSYNEQFF
CDR3 DNA: TGTGCCAGCAGCTTAAGCGGGAGCTCCTACAATGAGCAGTTCTTC

V gene: TRBV18
J gene: TRBJ1-5
D gene: TRBD1
clone size: -
CDR3 protein: CASSPADRALGPQHF
CDR3 DNA: TGTGCCAGCTCACCAGCGGACAGGGCCCTGGGGCCCCAGCATTTT

V gene: TRBV5-8
J gene: TRBJ1-5
D gene: -
clone size: -
CDR3 protein: CASSLDRIRNQPQHF
CDR3 DNA: TGTGCCAGCAGCTTGGACAGAATTCGCAATCAGCCCCAGCATTTT

V gene: TRBV2
J gene: TRBJ2-4
D gene: -
clone size: -
CDR3 protein: CASSDGSSLMRKNIQYF
CDR3 DNA: TGTGCCAGCAGTGATGGGTCTAGCCTAATGCGGAAAAACATTCAGTACTTC

V gene: TRBV7-9
J gene: TRBJ1-2
D gene: TRBD1
clone size: -
CDR3 protein: CASSSDRGDNGYTF
CDR3 DNA: TGTGCCAGCAGCTCCGACAGGGGTGATAATGGCTACACCTTC

V gene: TRBV2
J gene: TRBJ2-3
D gene: -
clone size: -
CDR3 protein: CASSEAQAGTQYF
CDR3 DNA: TGTGCCAGCAGTGAAGCTCAAGCTGGTACGCAGTATTTT

V gene: TRBV19
J gene: TRBJ1-5
D gene: -
clone size: -
CDR3 protein: CASSQKEQPYNQPQHF
CDR3 DNA: TGTGCCAGCAGCCAAAAGGAGCAGCCCTACAATCAGCCCCAGCATTTT

V gene: TRBV5-8
J gene: TRBJ1-2
D gene: -
clone size: -
CDR3 protein: CASSWGSSSNYGYTF
CDR3 DNA: TGTGCCAGCAGCTGGGGGAGCTCCTCTAACTATGGCTACACCTTC

V gene: TRBV30
J gene: TRBJ1-2
D gene: -
clone size: -
CDR3 protein: CAWQQGTYGYTF
CDR3 DNA: TGTGCCTGGCAACAGGGTACCTATGGCTACACCTTC

V gene: TRBV13
J gene: TRBJ1-1
D gene: TRBD1
clone size: -
CDR3 protein: CASSRDRENTEAFF
CDR3 DNA: TGTGCCAGCAGCCGGGACAGGGAGAACACTGAAGCTTTCTTT

V gene: TRBV29-1
J gene: TRBJ1-3
D gene: -
clone size: -
CDR3 protein: CSVEFGQGNTIYF
CDR3 DNA: TGCAGCGTTGAATTCGGACAGGGAAACACCATATATTTT

V gene: TRBV18
J gene: TRBJ2-5
D gene: TRBD2
clone size: -
CDR3 protein: CASSRLAGVEETQYF
CDR3 DNA: TGTGCCAGCTCACGGCTAGCGGGAGTTGAGGAGACCCAGTACTTC

V gene: TRBV7-9
J gene: TRBJ2-7
D gene: TRBD1
clone size: -
CDR3 protein: CASTATGTAYEQYF
CDR3 DNA: TGTGCCAGCACCGCGACCGGGACAGCCTACGAGCAGTACTTC

V gene: TRBV20-1
J gene: TRBJ2-7
D gene: TRBD2
clone size: -
CDR3 protein: CSASKAGAYEQYF
CDR3 DNA: TGCAGTGCTAGTAAAGCGGGAGCCTACGAGCAGTACTTC

V gene: TRBV19
J gene: TRBJ2-1
D gene: TRBD2
clone size: -
CDR3 protein: CASRAATASGYNEQFF
CDR3 DNA: TGTGCCAGTAGAGCCGCTACCGCTAGCGGCTACAATGAGCAGTTCTTC

V gene: TRBV14
J gene: TRBJ2-7
D gene: -
clone size: -
CDR3 protein: CASSQQTGESYEQYF
CDR3 DNA: TGTGCCAGCAGCCAACAGACAGGCGAATCCTACGAGCAGTACTTC

V gene: TRBV21-1
J gene: TRBJ2-6
D gene: -
clone size: -
CDR3 protein: CASSKGKDRGSGANVLTF
CDR3 DNA: TGTGCCAGCAGCAAAGGGAAGGACAGGGGGTCTGGGGCCAACGTCCTGACTTTC